A selection of T cell receptor beta chains follows, all from one sample in a study of T cells in Graves' hyperthyroidism and ophthalmopathy. TCRdb recomputed calls from the multiplex PCR reads with MiXCR, one row per CDR3 protein. The repertoire holds tens of thousands of distinct CDR3 sequences, with under 70% as singletons. Sequencing was done on a sample of blood. These receptors all stem from a woman aged 55-69 years with Graves' ophthalmopathy. Each CDR3 is given with its conserved first and last residue. D genes are given only for firm matches. Clone size is stated in some rows and not others, as once, few, many or a class when expanded.

cdr3_nt,cdr3_aa,j_call,clone_size,d_call,v_call
TGCAGTGCTAGAGATCAGGCTAGCGGATACAATGAGCAGTTCTTC,CSARDQASGYNEQFF,TRBJ2-1,.,TRBD2,TRBV20-1
TGTGCCTTGGACGGGAGGTCCTACAATGAGCAGTTCTTC,CALDGRSYNEQFF,TRBJ2-1,.,TRBD2,TRBV10-3
TGCAGTACGAGGAGCTCTGGCTACACCTTC,CSTRSSGYTF,TRBJ1-2,.,.,TRBV20-1
TGCGCCAGCATGGGAGCGGGGGGTTTGAGATCGGTGGATACGCAGTTCTTC,CASMGAGGLRSVDTQFF,TRBJ2-1,.,TRBD2,TRBV4-1
TGTGCCAGCAGTCCCCCAATCCTCGGTCTTTATACCTTC,CASSPPILGLYTF,TRBJ1-2,.,.,TRBV28
TGCGCCAGCAGCCAAGATGAAGGACAGGGCCACAATGAGCAGTCCTTC,CASSQDEGQGHNEQSF,TRBJ2-1,.,TRBD1,TRBV4-3
TGTGCCAGCAGCTTGGCCGGACAGGGATGGGATGAGCAGTTCTTC,CASSLAGQGWDEQFF,TRBJ2-1,many,TRBD1,TRBV5-4
TGTGCCAGCTCACCTGTAACAGGGGGCGCCGAGCAGTACTTC,CASSPVTGGAEQYF,TRBJ2-7,many,TRBD1,TRBV18
TGTGCCAGCAGCTTGGGGGGTTACTATGGCTACACCTTC,CASSLGGYYGYTF,TRBJ1-2,many,.,TRBV11-2
TGCGCCAGCAGCCCCGGGACGGGGAAGGACACCATATATTTT,CASSPGTGKDTIYF,TRBJ1-3,many,.,TRBV5-1
TGCGCCAGCAGCTTGGCTGGGTTTGAGGGGACCCAGTACTTC,CASSLAGFEGTQYF,TRBJ2-5,.,.,TRBV5-1
TGTGCCACCAGTGCTGACACCCTGGTCCAGTATTTT,CATSADTLVQYF,TRBJ2-3,medium-sized,.,TRBV24-1
TGTGCCACCAGCAGCTCCAGACAGGGCCAAGATACGCAGTATTTT,CATSSSRQGQDTQYF,TRBJ2-3,.,TRBD1,TRBV15
TGCGCCAGCAGCGTGGGGGGCACAGATACGCAGTATTTT,CASSVGGTDTQYF,TRBJ2-3,.,.,TRBV5-1
TGTGCCAGCAGCCGAGTCGACAGGGGAAACACTGAAGCTTTCTTT,CASSRVDRGNTEAFF,TRBJ1-1,many,TRBD1,TRBV5-6
TGTGCCAGCAGCGGCCGGGACAGGTACTACGAGCAGTACTTC,CASSGRDRYYEQYF,TRBJ2-7,.,TRBD1,TRBV11-3
TGCAGTGCTAGAGGTCTGGGACTGTACTACAATGAGCAGTTCTTC,CSARGLGLYYNEQFF,TRBJ2-1,.,.,TRBV20-1
TGCAGTGCTAGAGGGACTAGCGGTCCTCAAGATACGCAGTTCTTC,CSARGTSGPQDTQFF,TRBJ2-1,.,TRBD2,TRBV20-1
TGTGCCAGCAGCTTAGCGGGGGGCCATATCACAGATACGCAGTATTTT,CASSLAGGHITDTQYF,TRBJ2-3,many,.,TRBV7-9
TGTGCCAGCAGTTACTTTAGCAGGGTAGAGGGTTCACCCCTCCACTTT,CASSYFSRVEGSPLHF,TRBJ1-6,many,.,TRBV6-6
TGTGCCAGCAGCCAAGACATGGCAGTCCAAGAGACCCAGTACTTC,CASSQDMAVQETQYF,TRBJ2-5,many,.,TRBV3-1
TGTGCCAGCAGTTTATTTTCAGGGTCCGAGACCCAGTACTTC,CASSLFSGSETQYF,TRBJ2-5,many,.,TRBV12-3/TRBV12-4
TGTGCCAGCAGCCAGCGACTTGAGCTAGCCAAAAACATTCAGTACTTC,CASSQRLELAKNIQYF,TRBJ2-4,many,.,TRBV4-2
TGCGCCAGCAGCTTGGATGGGACTAAGAACAATGAGCAGTTCTTC,CASSLDGTKNNEQFF,TRBJ2-1,.,TRBD2,TRBV5-1
TGCGCCAGCAGTGAGTCGATTTCCGGGGAGCTGTTTTTT,CASSESISGELFF,TRBJ2-2,many,.,TRBV10-2
TGTGCCAGCAGCCACACAGGGGAAGGGGGAGGGGGCAATCAGCCCCAGCATTTT,CASSHTGEGGGGNQPQHF,TRBJ1-5,.,TRBD1,TRBV6-1
TGTGCCAGCAGCGTAGAAGGGACAGGGGCGAGAGGCTACACCTTC,CASSVEGTGARGYTF,TRBJ1-2,.,TRBD1,TRBV9
TGCAGTGCTAGAGACAACCTAGATACGCAGTATTTT,CSARDNLDTQYF,TRBJ2-3,.,.,TRBV20-1
TGTGCCAGCAGTCGGACAGGGGGCAATGAGCAGTTCTTC,CASSRTGGNEQFF,TRBJ2-1,.,TRBD1,TRBV2
TGCAGTGCTGAGGGGCGGTACACAGATACGCAGTATTTT,CSAEGRYTDTQYF,TRBJ2-3,.,.,TRBV20-1
TGTGCCAGCAGCTTCTCTGCTTCTTTCCGAATCGAAGTCCAGATCCACTGCGAGCAGTACTTC,CASSFSASFRIEVQIHCEQYF,TRBJ2-7,.,.,TRBV7-4
TGTGCCAGCAGCTTTATGGGGGACTCTGGAAACACCTTC,CASSFMGDSGNTF,TRBJ1-2,.,.,TRBV7-6
TGCAGTGCTACCACCCCGCTTAGCGGGAGGGACAATGAGCAGTTCTTC,CSATTPLSGRDNEQFF,TRBJ2-1,.,TRBD2,TRBV20-1
TGCAGTGCTAGGGCTGGGGGCGCAACTAATGAAAAACTGTTTTTT,CSARAGGATNEKLFF,TRBJ1-4,.,.,TRBV20-1
TGTGCCAGCAGCTTAGTGGGGGGTTCAGAGACCCAGTACTTC,CASSLVGGSETQYF,TRBJ2-5,.,.,TRBV7-2
TGTGCCAGCAGCTTAGGGGTTCGGGAGACCCAGTACTTC,CASSLGVRETQYF,TRBJ2-5,many,.,TRBV7-3
TGTGCCAGCAGTTACGGCGGGGAGCTGTTTTTT,CASSYGGELFF,TRBJ2-2,many,.,TRBV6-6
TGTGCCAGTACCCCCGAGACAGGGCATAGCGGGAGCTGGGAGCAGTACTTC,CASTPETGHSGSWEQYF,TRBJ2-7,.,TRBD2,TRBV19
TGTGCCAGCAGCGGGCCTGAAAAACTGTTTTTT,CASSGPEKLFF,TRBJ1-4,.,.,TRBV7-9
TGTGCCAGCAGCCCCGCACCTAACTATGGCTACACCTTC,CASSPAPNYGYTF,TRBJ1-2,.,.,TRBV12-3/TRBV12-4
TGTGCCAGCAGCCCGGGCCCCTACGAGCAGTACTTC,CASSPGPYEQYF,TRBJ2-7,many,.,TRBV2